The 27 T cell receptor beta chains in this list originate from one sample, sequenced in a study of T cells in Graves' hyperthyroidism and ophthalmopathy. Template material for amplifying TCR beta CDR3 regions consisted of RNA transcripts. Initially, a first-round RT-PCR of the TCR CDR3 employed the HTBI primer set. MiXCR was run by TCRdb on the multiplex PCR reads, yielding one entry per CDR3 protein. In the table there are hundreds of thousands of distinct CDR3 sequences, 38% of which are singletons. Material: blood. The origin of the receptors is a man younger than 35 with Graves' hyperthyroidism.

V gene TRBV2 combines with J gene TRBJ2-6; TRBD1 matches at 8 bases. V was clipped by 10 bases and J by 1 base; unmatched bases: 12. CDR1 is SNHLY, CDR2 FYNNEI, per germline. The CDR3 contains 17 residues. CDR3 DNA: TGTGCCAACCTCTCTCCAGGGGGCGTATCTGGGGCCAACGTCCTGACTTTC. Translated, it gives CANLSPGGVSGANVLTF.

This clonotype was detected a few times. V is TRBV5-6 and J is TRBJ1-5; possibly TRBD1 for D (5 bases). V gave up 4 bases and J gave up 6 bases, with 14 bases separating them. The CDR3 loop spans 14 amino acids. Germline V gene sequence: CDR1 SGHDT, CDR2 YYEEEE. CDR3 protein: CASSRQSSGQPQHF. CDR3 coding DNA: TGTGCCAGCAGCCGACAGTCGTCGGGTCAGCCCCAGCATTTT.

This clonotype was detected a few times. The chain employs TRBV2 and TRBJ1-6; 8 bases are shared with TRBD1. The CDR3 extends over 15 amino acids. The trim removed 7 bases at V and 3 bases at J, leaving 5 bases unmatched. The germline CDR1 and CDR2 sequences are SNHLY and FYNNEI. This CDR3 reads CASTPTGDYNSPLHF. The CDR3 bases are TGTGCCAGCACCCCGACAGGGGACTATAATTCACCCCTCCACTTT.

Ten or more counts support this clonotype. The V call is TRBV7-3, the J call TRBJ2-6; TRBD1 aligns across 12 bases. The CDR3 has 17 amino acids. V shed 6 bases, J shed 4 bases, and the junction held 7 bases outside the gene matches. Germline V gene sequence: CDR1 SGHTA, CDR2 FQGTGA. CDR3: CASSSGTGGAGANVLTF. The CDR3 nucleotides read TGTGCCAGCAGTTCCGGGACAGGGGGCGCAGGGGCCAACGTCCTGACTTTC.

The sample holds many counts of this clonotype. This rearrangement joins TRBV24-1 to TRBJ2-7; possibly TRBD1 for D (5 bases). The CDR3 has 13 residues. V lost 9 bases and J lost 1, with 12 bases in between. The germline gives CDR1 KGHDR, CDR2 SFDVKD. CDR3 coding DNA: TGTGCCACCTCAACCCGACAGTCCTACGAGCAGTACTTC. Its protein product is CATSTRQSYEQYF.

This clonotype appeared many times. The CDR3 DNA reads as TGCAGCGTTAGTGCAGGGTGGGCCTACGAGCAGTACTTC. It codes for CSVSAGWAYEQYF. The rearrangement uses TRBV29-1 and TRBJ2-7, with D maybe TRBD1 (5 bases). In germline, CDR1 is SQVTM, CDR2 ANQGSEA. The CDR3 contains 13 residues. V was shortened by 5 bases and J by 2 bases, with 13 bases between the two germline ends.

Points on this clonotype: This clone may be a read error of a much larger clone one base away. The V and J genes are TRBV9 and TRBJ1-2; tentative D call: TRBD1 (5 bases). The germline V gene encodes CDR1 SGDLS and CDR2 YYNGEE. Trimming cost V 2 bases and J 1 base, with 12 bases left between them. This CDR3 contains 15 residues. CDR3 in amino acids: CASSVNLGGNYGYTF. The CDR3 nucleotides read TGTGCCAGCAGCGTCAACTTGGGGGGTAACTATGGCTACACCTTC.

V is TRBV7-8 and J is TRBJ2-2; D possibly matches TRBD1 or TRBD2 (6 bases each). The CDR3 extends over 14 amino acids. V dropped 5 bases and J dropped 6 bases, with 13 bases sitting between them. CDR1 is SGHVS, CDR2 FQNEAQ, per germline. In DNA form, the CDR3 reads TGTGCCAGCAGCGTTAGGGGGGAGTCCGGGGAGCTGTTTTTT. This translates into CASSVRGESGELFF.

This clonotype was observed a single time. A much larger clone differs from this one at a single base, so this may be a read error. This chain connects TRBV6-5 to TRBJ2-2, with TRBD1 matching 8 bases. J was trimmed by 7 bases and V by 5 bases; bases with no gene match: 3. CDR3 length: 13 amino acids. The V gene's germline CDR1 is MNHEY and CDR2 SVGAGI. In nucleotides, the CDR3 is TGTGCCAGCAGTCTGGGGACAGGCGGGGAGCTGTTTTTT. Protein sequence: CASSLGTGGELFF.

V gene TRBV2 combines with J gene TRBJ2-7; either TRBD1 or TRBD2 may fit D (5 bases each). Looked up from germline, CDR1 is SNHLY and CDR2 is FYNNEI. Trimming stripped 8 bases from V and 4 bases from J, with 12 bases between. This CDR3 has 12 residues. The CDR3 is CASGWDDYEQYF. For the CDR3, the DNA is TGTGCCAGCGGTTGGGACGATTACGAGCAGTACTTC.

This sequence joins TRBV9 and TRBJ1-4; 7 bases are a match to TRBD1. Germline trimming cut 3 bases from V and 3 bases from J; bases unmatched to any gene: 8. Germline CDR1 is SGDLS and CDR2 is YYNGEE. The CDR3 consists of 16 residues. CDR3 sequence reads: CASSDYRQGSNEKLFF. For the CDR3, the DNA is TGTGCCAGCAGCGACTACCGACAGGGATCTAATGAAAAACTGTTTTTT.

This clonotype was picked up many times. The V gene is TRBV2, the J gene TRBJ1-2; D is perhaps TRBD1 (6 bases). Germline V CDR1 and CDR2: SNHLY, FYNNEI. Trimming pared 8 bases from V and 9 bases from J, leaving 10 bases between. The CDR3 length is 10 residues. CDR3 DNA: TGTGCCAGCGGACAGTTGAGCTACACCTTC. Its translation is CASGQLSYTF.

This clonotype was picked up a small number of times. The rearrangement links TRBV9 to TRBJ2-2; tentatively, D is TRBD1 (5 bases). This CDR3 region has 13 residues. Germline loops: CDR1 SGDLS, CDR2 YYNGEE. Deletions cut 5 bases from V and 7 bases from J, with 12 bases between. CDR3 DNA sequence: TGTGCCAGCAGTCCCTTAGGGGTCGGGGAGCTGTTTTTT. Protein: CASSPLGVGELFF. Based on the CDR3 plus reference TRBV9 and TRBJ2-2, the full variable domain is DSGVTQTPKHLITATGQRVTLRCSPRSGDLSVYWYQQSLDQGLQFLIQYYNGEERAKGNILERFSAQQFPDLHSELNLSSLELGDSALYFCASSPLGVGELFFGEGSRLTVL.

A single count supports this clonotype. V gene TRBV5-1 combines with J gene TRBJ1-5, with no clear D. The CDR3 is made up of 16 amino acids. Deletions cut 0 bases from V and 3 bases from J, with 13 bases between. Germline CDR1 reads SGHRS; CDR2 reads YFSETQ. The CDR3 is CASSLGSISSNQPQHF. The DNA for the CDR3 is TGCGCCAGCAGCTTGGGGTCAATCAGCTCCAATCAGCCCCAGCATTTT.

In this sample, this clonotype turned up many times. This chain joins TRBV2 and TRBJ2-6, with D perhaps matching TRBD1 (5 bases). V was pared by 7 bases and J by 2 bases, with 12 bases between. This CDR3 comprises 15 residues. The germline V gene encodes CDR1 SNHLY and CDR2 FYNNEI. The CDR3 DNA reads TGTGCCAGCAATCCCTGGGGCGCTGGGGCCAACGTCCTGACTTTC. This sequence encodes CASNPWGAGANVLTF.

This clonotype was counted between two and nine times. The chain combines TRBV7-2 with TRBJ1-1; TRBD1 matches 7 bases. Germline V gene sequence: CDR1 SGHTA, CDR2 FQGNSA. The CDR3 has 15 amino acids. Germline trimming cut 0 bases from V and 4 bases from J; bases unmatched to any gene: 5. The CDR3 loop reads CASSLAATGTTEAFF. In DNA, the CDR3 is TGTGCCAGCAGCTTAGCGGCGACAGGGACCACTGAAGCTTTCTTT.

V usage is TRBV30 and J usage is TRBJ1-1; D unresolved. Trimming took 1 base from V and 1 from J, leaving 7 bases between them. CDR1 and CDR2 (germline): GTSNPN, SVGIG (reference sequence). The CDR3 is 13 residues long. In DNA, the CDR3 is TGTGCCTGGAGTGAGGGCGGGAACACTGAAGCTTTCTTT. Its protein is CAWSEGGNTEAFF.

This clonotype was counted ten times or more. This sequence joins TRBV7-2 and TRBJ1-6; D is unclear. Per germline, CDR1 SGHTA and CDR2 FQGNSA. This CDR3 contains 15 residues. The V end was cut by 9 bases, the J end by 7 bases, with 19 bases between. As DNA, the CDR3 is TGTGCCAGTAAATCTTTAGGACTCTCGAATTCACCCCTCCACTTT. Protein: CASKSLGLSNSPLHF.

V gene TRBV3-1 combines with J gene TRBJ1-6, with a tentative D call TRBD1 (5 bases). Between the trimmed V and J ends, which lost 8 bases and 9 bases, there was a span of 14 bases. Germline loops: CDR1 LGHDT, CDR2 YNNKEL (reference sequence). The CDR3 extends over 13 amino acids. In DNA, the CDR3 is TGTGCCAGCGGCCCTGGGGGGGTTTCACCCCTCCACTTT. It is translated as CASGPGGVSPLHF.

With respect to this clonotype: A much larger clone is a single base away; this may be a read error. The CDR3 region is CASSPRTGNTEELFF. The CDR3 DNA is TGTGCCAGCAGCCCAAGGACAGGGAACACCGAGGAGCTGTTTTTT. V gene TRBV7-9 combines with J gene TRBJ2-2; TRBD1 aligns across 8 bases. This CDR3 comprises 15 residues. From germline, CDR1 is SEHNR and CDR2 FQNEAQ (reference sequence).

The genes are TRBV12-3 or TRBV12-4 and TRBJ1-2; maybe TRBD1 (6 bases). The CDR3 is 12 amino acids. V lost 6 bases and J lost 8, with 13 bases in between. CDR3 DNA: TGTGCCAGCAGGTACAGGGTACACGGCTACACCTTC. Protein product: CASRYRVHGYTF.

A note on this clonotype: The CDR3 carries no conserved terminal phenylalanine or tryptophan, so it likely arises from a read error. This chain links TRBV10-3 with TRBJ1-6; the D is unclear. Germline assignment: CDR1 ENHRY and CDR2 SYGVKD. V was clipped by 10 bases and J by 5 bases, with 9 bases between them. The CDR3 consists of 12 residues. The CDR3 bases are TGTGCCAGCGATACCCATAATTCACCCCTCCACTAT. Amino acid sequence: CASDTHNSPLHY.

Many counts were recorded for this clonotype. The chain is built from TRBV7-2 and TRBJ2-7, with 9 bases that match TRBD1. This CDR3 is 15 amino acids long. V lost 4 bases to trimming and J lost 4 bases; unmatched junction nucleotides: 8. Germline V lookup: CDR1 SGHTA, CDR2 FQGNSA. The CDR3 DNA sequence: TGTGCCAGCAGCTCCACCGTACAGGGGGCTTACGAGCAGTACTTC. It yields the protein CASSSTVQGAYEQYF.

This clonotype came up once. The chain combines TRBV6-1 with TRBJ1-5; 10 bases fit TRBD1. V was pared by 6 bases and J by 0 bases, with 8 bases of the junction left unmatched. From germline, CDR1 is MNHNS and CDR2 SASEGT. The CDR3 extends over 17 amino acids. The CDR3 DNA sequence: TGTGCCAGCAGCAACACCGGGACAGGGGATAGCAATCAGCCCCAGCATTTT. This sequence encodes CASSNTGTGDSNQPQHF.

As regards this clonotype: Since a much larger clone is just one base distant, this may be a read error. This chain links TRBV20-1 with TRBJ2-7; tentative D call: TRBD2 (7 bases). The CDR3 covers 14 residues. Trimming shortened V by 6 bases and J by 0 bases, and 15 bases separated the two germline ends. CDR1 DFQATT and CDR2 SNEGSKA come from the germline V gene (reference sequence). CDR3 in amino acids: CSARGGQDSYEQYF. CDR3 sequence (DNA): TGCAGTGCGAGGGGGGGACAAGACTCCTACGAGCAGTACTTC.

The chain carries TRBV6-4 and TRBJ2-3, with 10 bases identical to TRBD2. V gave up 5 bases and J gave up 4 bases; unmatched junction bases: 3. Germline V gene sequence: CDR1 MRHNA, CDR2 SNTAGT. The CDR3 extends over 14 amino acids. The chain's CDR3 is CASSPSGSSDTQYF. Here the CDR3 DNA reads TGTGCCAGCAGTCCTAGCGGGAGCTCAGATACGCAGTATTTT.

CDR3 DNA: TGCGCCAGCAGCTCGGGACTAGCGGGAAGCGAGCAGTACTTC. It encodes CASSSGLAGSEQYF. This chain links TRBV5-1 with TRBJ2-7; 13 positions match TRBD2. CDR3 length: 14 residues. CDR1 and CDR2 (germline): SGHRS, YFSETQ. J was trimmed by 6 bases and V by 3 bases; bases with no gene match: 3. The entire variable domain, with the rest obtained from reference TRBV5-1 and TRBJ2-7, is as follows: KAGVTQTPRYLIKTRGQQVTLSCSPISGHRSVSWYQQTPGQGLQFLFEYFSETQRNKGNFPGRFSGRQFSNSRSEMNVSTLELGDSALYLCASSSGLAGSEQYFGPGTRLTVT.